This T cell receptor (beta chain) was recovered during a study of Ad26.COV2.S vaccination and SARS-CoV-2 variants. Across the whole study: Ad26.COV2.S given intramuscularly, once or twice 56 days apart.

The assay was immunoSEQ multiplex PCR, and TCRdb's table has in-frame clones only and misses some. Of roughly 240,000 clones detected, around 89% appear once; the ten largest clones hold approximately 11%. The germline CDR1 and CDR2 sequences are SGHKS and YYEKEE (reference sequence). The CDR3 extends over 14 amino acids. The V end lost 4 bases, the J end lost 0 bases, and 10 bases lay between the germline ends. As for treatment: roughly 19 received Ad26.COV2.S at low or high dose, single or two shots; roughly five received placebo; per-sample allocation not given. Collection of samples fell on day 63 after the first vaccine or placebo injection.

The receptor comes from a person between 18 and 59 years old who received the Ad26.COV2.S COVID-19 vaccine or a placebo. The chain joins TRBV5-5 to TRBJ1-2; possibly TRBD1 for D (5 bases). The sample was peripheral blood, taken in a trial of Ad26.COV2.S vaccine versus placebo. This CDR3 reads CASSTRQTNYGYTF. The CDR3 DNA reads TGTGCCAGCAGCACTAGACAGACTAACTATGGCTACACCTTC.